This T cell receptor (beta chain) was identified in a study of regulatory T cells in long-lasting Graves disease (dated by TCRdb to about 2021). Describing the broader study: Persistent Graves' disease was defined as persistently positive TSH receptor autoantibodies together with antithyroid drug treatment for over 5 years. Patients with persistent Graves' disease were compared with patients with newly diagnosed Graves' disease using TCR sequencing and RNA sequencing of peripheral blood. The study took place in China and was registered as a clinical trial. TCR sequencing covered around 13 persistent and 20 or so newly diagnosed Graves' disease patients, 33 samples in total. Antithyroid drugs had been taken for approximately 10 years on average by persistent Graves' disease patients in the clinical cohort. General conclusions and limits of the study: Compared with newly diagnosed patients, patients with persistent Graves' disease had lower TCR Shannon entropy and fewer highly expanded clones, which suggests clonal expansion. The study examined only peripheral blood because the primary lesion, thyroid tissue, could not be accessed. The authors acknowledged the small sample size as a limitation that may reduce accuracy. Preferential use of TRBV28, TRBJ1-2 and TRBJ2-5 was observed in persistent disease, whereas TRBV20-1 and TRBJ2-1 were favored in newly diagnosed disease. A larger number of public clonotypes was shared among persistent patients (around 3,000) than among newly diagnosed patients (roughly 970). Sequencing and analysis were limited to the TCR beta chain.

Deletion took 7 bases off V and 2 bases off J, with a span of 10 bases between the germline ends. The CDR3 sequence holds 13 residues, the cysteine and phenylalanine included. Of the read, only the CDR3 DNA is kept; its 39 bases are in frame from base 1. In the germline V gene, CDR1 corresponds to SNHLY and CDR2 to FYNNEI. Library preparation was by multiplex PCR. The sequencer listed for this sample is Illumina HiSeq 4000. CDR3 regions were amplified by Arm-PCR with iRepertoire HTBI primers to construct TCR beta libraries. Before sequencing, the PCR products underwent gel purification. In the authors' own workflow: Across samples, about 63 TRBV and 15 or so TRBJ segments were identified and used for gene usage analysis of CDR3 amino acid clonotypes. COPE and FqMerger were used to merge the filtered high-quality paired reads into contigs. BLAST was used to align contigs to the IMGT TRBV, TRBD and TRBJ reference genes, and CDR3 was defined following IMGT. Any clonotype with a frequency above 0.1% was counted as a highly expanded clone. Shannon entropy was used to measure repertoire diversity, and the Gini coefficient was used to measure V-J evenness. Clonotypes shared by more than one individual were considered public. The raw public data were reprocessed by TCRdb itself: fastp quality trimming at Q25, MiXCR clonotype calling, in-frame beta chains only. One record per CDR3 amino acid sequence lists the most common genes and DNA. In this record, the V and J calls reflect TCRdb's handling and not the investigators' own analysis. The sample yields roughly 400,000 distinct CDR3 sequences; over 20% were counted once. Approximately 15% of the sample belongs to the ten largest clones.

The count of this clonotype is one. Its recognized antigen is unknown. No qualities accompany the bases; no much larger clone lies one base away. One read represents weak support. The time point label corresponds to: persistent/refractory GD, antithyroid drugs over 5 years with positive TRAb. For both TCR sequencing and RNA sequencing, RNA was extracted from PBMCs using TRIzol. The diagnosis of Graves' disease followed American Thyroid Association guidelines. Patients were recruited from an endocrinology department in Xi'an, China. Each patient gave about 9.1 milliliters of peripheral blood, collected in an EDTA anticoagulant tube. PBMCs were isolated by Ficoll Paque Plus density gradient separation without further T cell sorting. An Agilent 2100 Bioanalyzer and agarose gel were used to check RNA quality, while a NanoDrop 2000 measured RNA concentration.

This TCR was recovered from a female donor with Graves disease. The chain joins TRBV2 to TRBJ2-3; TRBD2 might be the D gene, on 5 matching bases. The input for sequencing was peripheral blood mononuclear cells (PBMCs), taken when the disease was refractory, from a patient treated with antithyroid drugs. The CDR3 corresponds to CASISEPTDTQYF. The nucleotides read TGTGCCAGCATTAGCGAACCCACAGATACGCAGTATTTT.